This T cell receptor (beta chain) was captured by sequencing in a study of identical twins. On this clonotype: Its matching antigen is unknown.

From germline, CDR1 is SGHVS and CDR2 FQNEAQ. CDR3 length equals 13 residues. V shed 7 bases and J shed 0 bases, with 8 bases lying between them. General study results and limits: In cord blood, abundant beta clonotypes had fewer insertions; memory showed no trend. The study found that models underestimated out-of-frame TCR alpha sharing in monozygotic twins. Where out-of-frame alpha sequences were twin-shared, they showed excess low generation probability. A partial confounding effect on zero-insertion analyses could come from invariant MAIT and iNKT cells.

A single record per CDR3 protein comes from TCRdb applying MiXCR to the 5' RACE reads. The data hold fewer than 250,000 distinct CDR3 sequences, with roughly a tenth observed a single time. The chain employs TRBV7-8 and TRBJ2-3; D unclear. The clonotype originates from a woman under 30 in good health. Sequenced input: memory (CD45RO+) T cells sorted from blood. DNA of the CDR3: TGTGCCAGCACCATGGCAAGCACAGATACGCAGTATTTT. This translates into CASTMASTDTQYF.